This T cell receptor (beta chain) was obtained from a study of cytomegalovirus exposure and HLA in healthy donors. In the PCR, 60 Vbeta and 13 Jbeta primers were used. Authors' data handling: Around 80 million unique TCR beta chains, roughly 11 million of them shared, were counted by a later analysis. The method was immunoSEQ multiplex PCR; TCRdb's version includes in-frame clones alone and lacks a portion of them. D and trimming were read from the DNA, whereas the V and J calls and clone size are those reported in that table. This table holds 100,000 to 150,000 clones, around 73% found once. The specimen was PBMCs. The TCR comes from a human donor in good health.

CDR3 nucleotides: TGCGCCAGCAGTCAATCGGGAGGCCTAAGGCGTGGGAAAGCTTTCTTT. Translation gives CASSQSGGLRRGKAFF. The rearrangement links TRBV23-1 to TRBJ1-1, with D hard to call. TRBV23-1 is an open reading frame, and its role is uncertain. CDR3 size: 16 residues. V dropped 0 bases and J dropped 9 bases, with 20 bases sitting between them.